The clone carrying this T cell receptor (beta chain) was observed a few times. Its antigen remains unknown. These data are taken from a study of cytomegalovirus exposure and HLA in healthy donors. Study in general: The roughly 110 validation repertoires used the same platform as the 650 to 800 first-cohort repertoires, a later analysis reported.

The CDR3 is 15 amino acids. V gave up 1 base and J gave up 5 bases, with 14 bases separating them. Germline V CDR1 and CDR2: SGHNT, YYREEE (reference sequence). The donors were part of the validation cohort, which consisted of under 150 subjects and was separate from the first cohort of 666 subjects. The data were produced by immunoSEQ multiplex PCR, yet TCRdb's version contains in-frame clones alone and is incomplete. The sample lists under 200,000 clones, about 90% occurring once. Study-wide findings and caveats: The study labeled under 200 TCR beta chains cytomegalovirus-associated. In vitro checks showed that a few CMV-associated chains really do target CMV antigens.

The chain carries TRBV5-4 and TRBJ2-3, with TRBD2 as a possible D gene (5 bases). Sequenced material: PBMCs. This clonotype was sampled from a woman in her late teens or twenties in good health and CMV-seropositive. CDR3 sequence: CASSLPSHTQDTQYF. The CDR3 DNA reads TGTGCCAGCAGCTTGCCTAGCCATACCCAAGATACGCAGTATTTT.